Each of the 21 T cell receptor beta chains below was sequenced from the same sample in a study of early T cells in non-severe SARS-CoV-2 infection. TCRdb re-called the 5' RACE reads with MiXCR, one entry per CDR3 protein. The sample includes about 36,000 distinct CDR3 sequences, 8.5% to 10% of them seen just once. Sequencing input: whole blood. The receptors originated from an adult who was a healthcare worker with PCR-confirmed SARS-CoV-2 infection or an uninfected control (not recorded which).

This clonotype was seen a few times. V gene TRBV29-1 combines with J gene TRBJ1-1; 7 bases fit TRBD1. The CDR3 length is 13 residues. Germline V gene lookup returns CDR1 SQVTM and CDR2 ANQGSEA. J lost 1 base, V lost 8 bases, and 7 bases had no gene match. Here the CDR3 DNA reads TGCAGCCCGTACAGGGGACGGAACACTGAAGCTTTCTTT. Protein sequence: CSPYRGRNTEAFF.

The table lists this clonotype with many counts. This chain connects TRBV28 to TRBJ2-1, with a possible D match to TRBD2 (5 bases). The V and J ends lost 6 bases and 3 bases respectively, with 9 bases between them. This CDR3 is built from 13 residues. CDR1 and CDR2 (germline): MDHEN, SYDVKM. The CDR3 region is CASSQRDYNEQFF. The DNA of the CDR3 is TGTGCCAGCAGCCAGAGGGACTACAATGAGCAGTTCTTC.

This clonotype showed up many times. The chain recombines TRBV10-3 with TRBJ2-1, with 8 bases that match TRBD1. This CDR3 has 15 amino acids. V was clipped by 0 bases and J by 4 bases; unmatched bases: 2. Germline CDR1 reads ENHRY; CDR2 reads SYGVKD. CDR3 nucleotide sequence: TGTGCCATCAGTGAGTCCGGACAGGGTTACAATGAGCAGTTCTTC. As protein: CAISESGQGYNEQFF.

This clonotype was picked up many times. V usage is TRBV28 and J usage is TRBJ1-4; 7 positions agree with TRBD1. The V segment lost 5 bases and the J segment 5 bases; nucleotides outside the gene matches: 8. Germline lookup yields CDR1 MDHEN and CDR2 SYDVKM. This CDR3 spans 15 amino acids. CDR3 DNA sequence: TGTGCCAGCAGTCCTCCGGGGACAGTGAATGAAAAACTGTTTTTT. It yields the protein CASSPPGTVNEKLFF.

This clonotype was seen ten or more times. The genes are TRBV4-3 and TRBJ2-2; TRBD1 aligns across 9 bases. The V gene's germline CDR1 is LGHNA and CDR2 YSLEER. This CDR3 comprises 17 residues. The ends lost 1 base at V and 7 bases at J; junction bases unmatched: 10. CDR3 bases: TGCGCCAGCAGCCAAGGTCCCGGGACAGGGTCCGGCGGGGAGCTGTTTTTT. Its translation is CASSQGPGTGSGGELFF.

This clonotype was picked up a small number of times. The V and J genes are TRBV29-1 and TRBJ2-3; D is undetermined. Germline CDR1 reads SQVTM; CDR2 reads ANQGSEA. Trimming shortened V by 4 bases and J by 1 base, and 9 bases separated the two germline ends. CDR3 length: 13 amino acids. In DNA form, the CDR3 reads TGCAGCGTTGTGCTGTTCGGCACAGATACGCAGTATTTT. This gives the protein CSVVLFGTDTQYF.

This clonotype was seen at least ten times. The rearrangement uses TRBV2 and TRBJ1-2; no reliable D call. The CDR3 spans 15 residues. Germline V gene data show CDR1 as SNHLY and CDR2 as FYNNEI. V was clipped by 2 bases and J by 4 bases, with 14 bases between them. CDR3 loop: CASSEREAMFYGYTF. CDR3 nucleotide sequence: TGTGCCAGCAGTGAACGGGAAGCTATGTTCTATGGCTACACCTTC.

As regards this clonotype: A much larger clone lies a single base off, so this may be a read error. V usage is TRBV13 and J usage is TRBJ2-6; D possibly corresponds to TRBD1 (6 bases). Looked up from germline, CDR1 is PRHDT and CDR2 is FYEKMQ (reference sequence). V was pared by 6 bases and J by 4 bases, with 19 bases between. The CDR3 has 17 residues. The CDR3 DNA follows: TGTGCCAGCAGGAGTAAACTAGGGACACCAGGGGCCAACGTCCTGACTTTC. This codes for CASRSKLGTPGANVLTF.

This clonotype has only a few counts. The chain employs TRBV12-3 or TRBV12-4 and TRBJ1-2; no clear D gene. This CDR3 has 14 amino acids. V was trimmed by 2 bases and J by 4 bases, leaving 11 bases between them. In DNA form, the CDR3 reads TGTGCCAGCAGTTTACCGGCCCAGAGCTATGGCTACACCTTC. It is translated as CASSLPAQSYGYTF.

This clonotype appeared a few times. This rearrangement joins TRBV9 to TRBJ2-5, with 7 bases fitting TRBD2. Looked up from germline, CDR1 is SGDLS and CDR2 is YYNGEE. The CDR3 totals 16 residues. With V trimmed by 0 bases and J by 4 bases, 9 bases remained unmatched. CDR3 DNA: TGTGCCAGCAGCGTAGCGGGGGGTGATCGTGGAGAGACCCAGTACTTC. Protein product: CASSVAGGDRGETQYF.

CDR3 protein: CASRGLAHTDTQYF. CDR3 nucleotides: TGTGCCAGCAGAGGACTAGCCCACACAGATACGCAGTATTTT. The chain has TRBV7-9 and TRBJ2-3; 8 bases match TRBD2. This CDR3 comprises 14 residues. Losses at the gene ends were 6 bases for V and 2 bases for J; bases not matched to a gene: 4. The germline V gene encodes CDR1 SEHNR and CDR2 FQNEAQ (reference sequence).

The sample holds many counts of this clonotype. The chain uses TRBV29-1 and TRBJ2-5, with TRBD2 matching over 15 bases. From germline, CDR1 is SQVTM and CDR2 ANQGSEA. CDR3 size: 15 residues. The V and J ends lost 7 bases and 5 bases, in that order; junction bases with no gene match: 8. The DNA of the CDR3 is TGCAGCGCCGGGACTAGCGGGGGGCTGGGTGAGACCCAGTACTTC. Translation gives CSAGTSGGLGETQYF.

This clonotype was detected many times. V gene TRBV30 combines with J gene TRBJ1-5, with unresolved D. CDR1 is GTSNPN and CDR2 is SVGIG in the germline V gene (reference sequence). Trimming shortened V by 1 base and J by 2 bases, and 6 bases separated the two germline ends. The CDR3 loop spans 13 amino acids. CDR3: CAWSDMGNQPQHF. CDR3 DNA sequence: TGTGCCTGGAGTGATATGGGCAATCAGCCCCAGCATTTT.

The sample holds a few counts of this clonotype. In nucleotides, the CDR3 is TGCGCCAGCAGCCAAGGAAGTATTAAGATGTACGAGCAGTACTTC. This sequence encodes CASSQGSIKMYEQYF. The chain combines TRBV4-1 with TRBJ2-7; no reliable D call. Trimming took off 1 base at V and 4 bases at J, with 14 bases between the two ends. Germline CDR1 MGHRA, CDR2 YSYEKL. This CDR3 comprises 15 residues.

The chain employs TRBV3-1 and TRBJ1-3, with D unresolved. Trimming removed 4 bases at V and 2 bases at J, with 15 bases between. Per germline, CDR1 LGHDT and CDR2 YNNKEL (reference sequence). The CDR3 length is 16 residues. The CDR3 spells CASSPTRTSTGNTIYF. The CDR3, as DNA: TGTGCCAGCAGCCCAACCCGGACGTCAACTGGAAACACCATATATTTT.

In its sample, this clonotype was seen many times. This chain connects TRBV6-1 to TRBJ2-5, with D perhaps matching TRBD2 (5 bases). The germline CDR1 and CDR2 sequences are MNHNS and SASEGT. V was clipped by 8 bases and J by 1 base, with 23 bases between them. This CDR3 spans 17 amino acids. CDR3 in DNA: TGTGCCAGCCTTCTAGCTCGCCTTGGTCGGGGCCAAGAGACCCAGTACTTC. Translating it yields CASLLARLGRGQETQYF.

This clonotype was found once. The V and J genes are TRBV5-1 and TRBJ2-7, with a weak D call TRBD1 (6 bases). Germline loops: CDR1 SGHRS, CDR2 YFSETQ. Trimming removed 0 bases at V and 3 bases at J, with 13 bases between. CDR3 length: 15 residues. Here the CDR3 reads CASSLDGTTFYEQYF. The CDR3 nucleotides are TGCGCCAGCAGCTTGGACGGGACAACATTCTACGAGCAGTACTTC.

The V gene is TRBV29-1, the J gene TRBJ2-3; D is ambiguous. V dropped 4 bases and J dropped 1 base, with 6 bases sitting between them. The CDR3 consists of 12 residues. In germline, CDR1 is SQVTM, CDR2 ANQGSEA. CDR3 residues: CSVGRRTDTQYF. CDR3 sequence (DNA): TGCAGCGTTGGCAGACGCACAGATACGCAGTATTTT.

This clonotype was observed many times. This rearrangement joins TRBV5-1 to TRBJ2-5; 9 nucleotides line up with TRBD1. The CDR3 consists of 18 residues. The V and J ends lost 1 base and 2 bases, in that order; junction bases with no gene match: 12. Germline lookup yields CDR1 SGHRS and CDR2 YFSETQ. CDR3 bases: TGCGCCAGCAGCTTGACCGGACAGGGGACTCGAGGACAAGAGACCCAGTACTTC. Translating it yields CASSLTGQGTRGQETQYF.

This clonotype was found many times. V and J are TRBV5-6 and TRBJ2-6; no clear D gene. Trimming shortened V by 1 base and J by 2 bases, and 1 base separated the two germline ends. In germline, CDR1 is SGHDT, CDR2 YYEEEE. This CDR3 region has 13 residues. For the CDR3, the DNA is TGTGCCAGCAGCTTGCCTGGGGCCAACGTCCTGACTTTC. It encodes CASSLPGANVLTF.

This clonotype appeared many times. The chain combines TRBV6-5 with TRBJ1-5; 12 bases match TRBD1. This CDR3 spans 13 amino acids. CDR1 MNHEY and CDR2 SVGAGI come from the germline V gene. Germline trimming cut 8 bases from V and 5 bases from J; bases unmatched to any gene: 1. The CDR3 region is CASGTGGYQPQHF. The CDR3 DNA follows: TGTGCCAGCGGGACAGGGGGCTATCAGCCCCAGCATTTT.